This is a list of T cell receptor beta chains from one sample in a study of cytomegalovirus exposure and HLA in healthy donors. The data were produced by immunoSEQ multiplex PCR, yet TCRdb's version contains in-frame clones alone and is incomplete. The sample includes about 79,000 clones, 80% to 95% seen only once; the top ten take around 3.5%. Sequenced: PBMCs. The source is a woman aged 25 to 39 in good health and CMV-seronegative. Both conserved end residues are part of each CDR3. The order of the fields is J gene, CDR3 length, clone size, D gene, V gene, CDR3 protein, CDR3 DNA. The D gene is left open where the match is weak. Not all rows give a size; the values are once, few, many and, for expanded clones, a class.

TRBJ1-6 | 13 | NA | TRBD1 | TRBV11-2 | CASSGQGASPLHF | TGTGCCAGCAGCGGACAGGGGGCTTCACCCCTCCACTTT
TRBJ1-1 | 15 | NA | TRBD1 | TRBV6-5 | CASSDQRGQGIGAFF | TGTGCCAGCAGCGACCAAAGGGGACAGGGTATCGGAGCTTTCTTT
TRBJ1-2 | 17 | NA | TRBD1 | TRBV28 | CASSQQGNRGNYKGYTF | TGTGCCAGCAGCCAACAAGGGAACAGGGGAAACTATAAGGGCTACACCTTC
TRBJ1-2 | 13 | NA | TRBD1 | TRBV27 | CASSLTGSYGYTF | TGTGCCAGCAGTTTGACAGGGTCCTATGGCTACACCTTC
TRBJ2-2 | 16 | NA | TRBD1 | TRBV4-1 | CASSPGDRGDTGELFF | TGCGCCAGCAGCCCCGGGGACAGGGGAGACACCGGGGAGCTGTTTTTT
TRBJ2-5 | 15 | few | TRBD2 | TRBV15 | CATSSVAGGPETQYF | TGTGCCACCAGCAGCGTTGCGGGGGGGCCGGAGACCCAGTACTTC
TRBJ1-4 | 15 | NA | NA | TRBV7-2 | CASSLAVQGGAKLFF | TGTGCCAGCAGCTTAGCCGTTCAAGGAGGGGCGAAACTGTTTTTT
TRBJ1-2 | 15 | few | NA | TRBV10-1 | CASIFVGQPVYGYTF | TGCGCCAGCATCTTCGTGGGACAACCGGTCTATGGCTACACCTTC
TRBJ2-1 | 20 | NA | TRBD2 | TRBV14 | CASNHFLLGLADNSYNEQFF | TGTGCCAGCAACCATTTTCTTCTGGGACTAGCGGACAACTCCTACAATGAGCAGTTCTTC
TRBJ1-1 | 13 | NA | NA | TRBV2 | CASKPYVYTEAFF | TGTGCCAGCAAGCCGTACGTGTACACTGAAGCTTTCTTT
TRBJ2-3 | 14 | NA | NA | TRBV7-2 | CASSLASSTDTQYF | TGTGCCAGCAGCTTAGCGTCAAGCACAGATACGCAGTATTTT
TRBJ1-1 | 16 | once | TRBD1 | TRBV18 | CASSPTGTALNTEAFF | TGTGCCAGCTCACCTACCGGGACAGCTTTGAACACTGAAGCTTTCTTT
TRBJ1-1 | 13 | NA | NA | TRBV18 | CASSPGGWTEAFF | TGTGCCAGCTCGCCGGGGGGTTGGACTGAAGCTTTCTTT
TRBJ1-1 | 13 | NA | NA | TRBV15 | CATSRDQNTEAFF | TGTGCCACCAGCAGAGATCAGAACACTGAAGCTTTCTTT
TRBJ2-1 | 16 | NA | TRBD2 | TRBV7-3 | CASSSTGRAGGTEQFF | TGTGCCAGCAGCTCAACTGGACGCGCGGGAGGGACTGAGCAGTTCTTC
TRBJ1-6 | 17 | NA | NA | TRBV5-1 | CASRRREESSYNSPLHF | TGCGCCAGCAGACGTAGGGAGGAGAGCTCCTATAATTCACCCCTCCACTTT
TRBJ1-2 | 13 | NA | NA | TRBV18 | CASSPETVAGYTF | TGTGCCAGCTCACCGGAGACAGTAGCTGGCTACACCTTC
TRBJ1-5 | 13 | NA | NA | TRBV6-4 | CASSGRGSGPQHF | TGTGCCAGCAGTGGTAGGGGTAGCGGGCCCCAGCATTTT
TRBJ2-3 | 14 | NA | NA | TRBV7-2 | CASRQTGSTDTQYF | TGTGCCAGCAGGCAGACAGGTAGCACAGATACGCAGTATTTT
TRBJ2-2 | 15 | NA | NA | TRBV7-2 | CASRSGTRNTGELFF | TGTGCCAGCAGGTCCGGGACAAGGAACACCGGGGAGCTGTTTTTT
TRBJ2-5 | 13 | NA | TRBD1 | TRBV9 | CASRPTGAETQYF | TGTGCCAGCAGACCTACAGGGGCGGAGACCCAGTACTTC
TRBJ1-2 | 13 | NA | NA | TRBV7-3 | CASSSYTGAGYTF | TGTGCCAGCAGCTCTTACACAGGCGCGGGCTACACCTTC
TRBJ1-2 | 13 | NA | NA | TRBV7-9 | CASSLDSNYGYTF | TGTGCCAGCAGCTTAGACTCTAACTATGGCTACACCTTC
TRBJ2-1 | 17 | NA | TRBD2 | TRBV19 | CASSIGWKRGAYNEQFF | TGTGCCAGTAGTATAGGATGGAAGCGGGGAGCCTACAATGAGCAGTTCTTC
TRBJ1-2 | 11 | NA | NA | TRBV6-5 | CASSELYGYTF | TGTGCCAGCAGTGAGCTCTATGGCTACACCTTC
TRBJ1-2 | 15 | NA | TRBD1 | TRBV5-6 | CASSPPGQGAYGYTF | TGTGCCAGCAGCCCCCCGGGACAGGGGGCCTATGGCTACACCTTC
TRBJ1-2 | 15 | NA | NA | TRBV5-6 | CASSPQTDASYGYTF | TGTGCCAGCAGCCCCCAGACAGATGCCTCCTATGGCTACACCTTC
TRBJ2-4 | 16 | NA | NA | TRBV7-2 | CASSTDFSLAKNIQYF | TGTGCCAGCAGCACCGACTTTTCACTAGCCAAAAACATTCAGTACTTC
TRBJ2-6 | 15 | NA | NA | TRBV11-2 | CASSFTGYGANVLTF | TGTGCCAGCAGCTTCACAGGCTATGGGGCCAACGTCCTGACTTTC
TRBJ2-6 | 18 | NA | NA | TRBV13 | CASSLTVGSSSGANVLTF | TGTGCCAGCAGCTTAACTGTCGGTTCGTCCTCTGGGGCCAACGTCCTGACTTTC
TRBJ2-7 | 14 | NA | NA | TRBV11-2 | CASSLTVLSYEQYF | TGTGCCAGCAGCTTAACGGTTCTCTCCTACGAGCAGTACTTC
TRBJ2-1 | 13 | NA | NA | TRBV6-4 | CASSTTRDGEQFF | TGTGCCAGCAGTACCACGCGGGATGGTGAGCAGTTCTTC
TRBJ1-2 | 14 | NA | NA | TRBV28 | CASRPRGGRPGYTF | TGTGCCAGCAGGCCCCGGGGTGGGCGGCCTGGCTACACCTTC
TRBJ2-5 | 17 | NA | TRBD2 | TRBV14 | CASSPISGTTPAETQYF | TGTGCCAGCAGCCCTATCTCCGGGACTACCCCCGCCGAGACCCAGTACTTC
TRBJ2-1 | 16 | once | TRBD2 | TRBV7-3 | CASRTRIGGSYNEQFF | TGTGCCAGCAGAACCCGGATCGGCGGGAGCTACAATGAGCAGTTCTTC
TRBJ2-1 | 15 | NA | NA | TRBV7-7 | CASSRTPTRGDEQFF | TGTGCTAGCAGCCGCACCCCCACTAGAGGCGATGAGCAGTTCTTC
TRBJ1-3 | 15 | NA | NA | TRBV6-5 | CASGRGTPSGNTIYF | TGTGCCAGCGGAAGGGGAACTCCTTCTGGAAACACCATATATTTT
TRBJ2-1 | 15 | NA | TRBD1 | TRBV5-1 | CASSFGQGAVNEQFF | TGCGCCAGCAGCTTCGGACAGGGGGCAGTTAATGAGCAGTTCTTC
TRBJ1-6 | 16 | NA | TRBD1 | TRBV10-3 | CAIKGGQGANNSPLHF | TGTGCCATCAAGGGGGGACAGGGGGCGAATAATTCACCCCTCCACTTT
TRBJ1-1 | 13 | few | NA | TRBV19 | CASSLSPPREAFF | TGTGCCAGTAGTCTTAGCCCCCCGCGTGAAGCTTTCTTT
TRBJ2-7 | 16 | NA | TRBD1 | TRBV5-1 | CASRYRRDRGGHEQYF | TGCGCCAGCAGGTACCGGAGGGACAGGGGAGGGCACGAGCAGTACTTC
TRBJ1-2 | 15 | NA | TRBD1 | TRBV2 | CASSGQGASNYGYTF | TGTGCCAGCAGTGGGCAGGGGGCGAGTAACTATGGCTACACCTTC
TRBJ2-1 | 16 | once | NA | TRBV5-1 | CASSLWSRVGENEQFF | TGCGCCAGCAGCTTGTGGTCCAGGGTCGGTGAAAATGAGCAGTTCTTC
TRBJ1-3 | 18 | NA | TRBD1 | TRBV7-9 | CASSFITGVWVSGNTIYF | TGTGCCAGCAGCTTTATCACAGGGGTCTGGGTTTCTGGAAACACCATATATTTT
TRBJ2-2 | 12 | NA | NA | TRBV29-1 | CSVGVNTGELFF | TGCAGCGTCGGGGTAAACACCGGGGAGCTGTTTTTT
TRBJ2-1 | 19 | NA | TRBD1 | TRBV7-3 | CASSLMRVGTGGYYNEQFF | TGTGCCAGCAGCTTAATGCGGGTCGGGACAGGGGGCTACTACAATGAGCAGTTCTTC
TRBJ1-6 | 15 | NA | NA | TRBV6-5 | CASSSLESRNSPLHF | TGTGCCAGCAGTTCGCTAGAGTCACGTAATTCACCCCTCCACTTT
TRBJ2-3 | 18 | NA | TRBD2 | TRBV11-3 | CASSFGTSGGPGTDTQYF | TGTGCCAGCAGTTTCGGGACTAGCGGGGGGCCCGGCACAGATACGCAGTATTTT
TRBJ2-2 | 19 | NA | TRBD2 | TRBV28 | CASSPRMTSGGSGTGELFF | TGTGCCAGCAGCCCCCGAATGACTAGCGGGGGATCGGGTACCGGGGAGCTGTTTTTT
TRBJ1-2 | 16 | NA | TRBD1 | TRBV4-3 | CASSQMGTGSNYGYTF | TGCGCCAGCAGCCAAATGGGGACAGGGAGTAACTATGGCTACACCTTC
TRBJ2-2 | 17 | NA | NA | TRBV25-1 | CASSEYPEGAGTGELFF | TGTGCCAGCAGTGAATATCCGGAGGGGGCTGGCACCGGGGAGCTGTTTTTT
TRBJ1-1 | 13 | NA | NA | TRBV11-2 | CASSLGSGGEAFF | TGTGCCAGCAGCTTAGGATCGGGGGGTGAAGCTTTCTTT
TRBJ2-1 | 14 | NA | TRBD1 | TRBV28 | CASSLPTLTGEQFF | TGTGCCAGCAGTTTGCCCACACTGACAGGGGAGCAGTTCTTC